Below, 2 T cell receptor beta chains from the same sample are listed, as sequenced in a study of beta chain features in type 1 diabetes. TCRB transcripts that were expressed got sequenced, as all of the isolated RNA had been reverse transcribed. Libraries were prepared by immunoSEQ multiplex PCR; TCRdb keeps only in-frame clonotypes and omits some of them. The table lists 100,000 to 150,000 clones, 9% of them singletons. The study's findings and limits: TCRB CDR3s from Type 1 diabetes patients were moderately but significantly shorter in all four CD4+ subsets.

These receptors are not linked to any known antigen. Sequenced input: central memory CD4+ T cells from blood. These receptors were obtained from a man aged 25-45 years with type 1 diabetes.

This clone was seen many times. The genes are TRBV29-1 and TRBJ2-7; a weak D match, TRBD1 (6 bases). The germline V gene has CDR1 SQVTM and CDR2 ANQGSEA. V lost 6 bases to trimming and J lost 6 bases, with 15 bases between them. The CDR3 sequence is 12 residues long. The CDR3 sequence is CSVGITRGEQYF. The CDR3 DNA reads TGCAGCGTCGGGATCACCAGGGGCGAGCAGTACTTC.

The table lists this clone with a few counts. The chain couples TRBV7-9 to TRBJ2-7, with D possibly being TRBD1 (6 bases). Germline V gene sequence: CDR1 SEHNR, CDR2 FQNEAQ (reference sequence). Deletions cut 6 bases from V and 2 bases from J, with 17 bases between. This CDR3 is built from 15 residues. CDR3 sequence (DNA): TGTGCCAGCAGTTCAAAGCTGGACAGACCCTACGAGCAGTACTTC. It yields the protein CASSSKLDRPYEQYF. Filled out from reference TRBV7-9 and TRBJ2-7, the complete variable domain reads DTGVSQNPRHKITKRGQNVTFRCDPISEHNRLYWYRQTLGQGPEFLTYFQNEAQLEKSRLLSDRFSAERPKGSFSTLEIQRTEQGDSAMYLCASSSKLDRPYEQYFGPGTRLTVT.